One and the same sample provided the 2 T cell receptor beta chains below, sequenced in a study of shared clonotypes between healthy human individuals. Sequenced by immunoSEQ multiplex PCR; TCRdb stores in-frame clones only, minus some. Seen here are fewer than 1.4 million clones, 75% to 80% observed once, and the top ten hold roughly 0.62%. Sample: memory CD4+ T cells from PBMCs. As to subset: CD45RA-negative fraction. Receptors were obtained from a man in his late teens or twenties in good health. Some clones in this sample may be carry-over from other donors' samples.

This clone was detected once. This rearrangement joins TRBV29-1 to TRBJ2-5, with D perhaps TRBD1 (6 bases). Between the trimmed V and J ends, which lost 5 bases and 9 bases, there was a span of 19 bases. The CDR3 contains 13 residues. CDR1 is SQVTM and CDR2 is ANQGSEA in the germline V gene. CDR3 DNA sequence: TGCAGCGTTAGGACAGCTTATGCTGTGGCCCAGTACTTC. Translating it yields CSVRTAYAVAQYF. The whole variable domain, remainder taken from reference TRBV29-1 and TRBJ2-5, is SAVISQKPSRDICQRGTSLTIQCQVDSQVTMMFWYRQQPGQSLTLIATANQGSEATYESGFVIDKFPISRPNLTFSTLTVSNMSPEDSSIYLCSVRTAYAVAQYFGPGTRLLVL.

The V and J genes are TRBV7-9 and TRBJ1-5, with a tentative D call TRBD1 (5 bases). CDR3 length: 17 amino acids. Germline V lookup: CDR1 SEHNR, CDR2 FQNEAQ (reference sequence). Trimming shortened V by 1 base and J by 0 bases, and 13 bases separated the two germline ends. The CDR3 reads CASSLGQGTFSNQPQHF. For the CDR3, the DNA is TGTGCCAGCAGCTTAGGTCAGGGAACCTTTAGCAATCAGCCCCAGCATTTT.